This T cell receptor beta chain was documented in a study of blood T cell repertoires in COVID-19. Study-wide context: Acute-phase and convalescent COVID-19 samples originated in the United States, Italy and Spain. T cells, B-cell-depleted T cells, or PBMCs supplied cDNA or gDNA.

This clone showed up just a few times. Other DNA sequences in this sample translate to the same CDR3. CDR1 and CDR2 (germline): GTSNPN, SVGIG (reference sequence). The CDR3 contains 12 residues. The germline V and J ends were trimmed by 0 bases and 3 bases, with 6 bases remaining between them. Authors' data handling: The authors estimated nucleated cell counts from reference gene primer amplification. Sequenced by immunoSEQ multiplex PCR; TCRdb stores in-frame clones only, minus some. V, J and clone size derive from that table, while D and trimming were established from the DNA sequence. Among under 200,000 clones listed, around 80% were seen once.

V usage is TRBV30 and J usage is TRBJ2-7; D possibly corresponds to TRBD1 (6 bases). This receptor was obtained from a man aged 65 to 79 with active or convalescent COVID-19. Material: peripheral blood. CDR3 in amino acids: CAWSVGGYEQYF. CDR3 bases: TGTGCCTGGAGTGTAGGGGGCTACGAGCAGTACTTC. Full variable domain (rest looked up from reference TRBV30 and TRBJ2-7): SQTIHQWPATLVQPVGSPLSLECTVEGTSNPNLYWYRQAAGRGLQLLFYSVGIGQISSEVPQNLSASRPQDRQFILSSKKLLLSDSGFYLCAWSVGGYEQYFGPGTRLTVT.